This T cell receptor (beta chain) comes out of a study of Ad26.COV2.S vaccination and SARS-CoV-2 variants. Overall study results and limits: People given the vaccine had a wider spike-specific TCR breadth than placebo recipients did.

This CDR3 is 14 amino acids long. The germline V gene has CDR1 MNHEY and CDR2 SVGAGI. After removal of 5 bases from V and 2 bases from J, the junction contained 5 bases not matched to a gene. Remarks on this clone: No antigen is known for it.

Indicated treatment: roughly 18 received Ad26.COV2.S at low or high dose, single or two shots; about 5 received placebo; per-sample allocation not given. Each sample was drawn 63 days after the first injection (of vaccine or placebo). Donation came from an adult in Boston who was aged 18-55 years. In the vaccine, an Ad26 vector expressed the SARS-CoV-2 spike of the Wuhan strain. Here immunoSEQ multiplex PCR was the method, and the copy in TCRdb shows in-frame clones only, minus some. The sample lists roughly 350,000 clones; 80% to 90% were seen once. This TCR was sampled from a person between 18 and 59 years old who received the Ad26.COV2.S COVID-19 vaccine or a placebo. The material was peripheral blood, obtained in a trial of Ad26.COV2.S vaccine versus placebo. The V call is TRBV6-5, the J call TRBJ2-7; TRBD1 aligns across 8 bases. This CDR3 reads CASSRTGSAYEQYF. CDR3 sequence (DNA): TGTGCCAGCAGTCGGACAGGGTCAGCCTACGAGCAGTACTTC.